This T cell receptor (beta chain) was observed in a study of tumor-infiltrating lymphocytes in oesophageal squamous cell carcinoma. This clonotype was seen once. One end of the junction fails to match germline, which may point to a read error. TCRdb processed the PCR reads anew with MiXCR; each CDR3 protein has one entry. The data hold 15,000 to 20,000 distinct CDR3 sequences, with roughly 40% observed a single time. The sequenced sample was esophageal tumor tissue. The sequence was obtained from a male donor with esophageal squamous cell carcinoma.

CDR3 nucleotides: TGTGCTAGCAGCTTTTTCGTGGACAGGGGCAAGAAGGGCACAGATACGCAGTACTTC. Amino acid sequence: CASSFFVDRGKKGTDTQYF. This chain uses TRBV7-6 with TRBJ2-7, with 9 bases that match TRBD1. This CDR3 region has 19 residues. Per germline, CDR1 SGHVS and CDR2 FNYEAQ.